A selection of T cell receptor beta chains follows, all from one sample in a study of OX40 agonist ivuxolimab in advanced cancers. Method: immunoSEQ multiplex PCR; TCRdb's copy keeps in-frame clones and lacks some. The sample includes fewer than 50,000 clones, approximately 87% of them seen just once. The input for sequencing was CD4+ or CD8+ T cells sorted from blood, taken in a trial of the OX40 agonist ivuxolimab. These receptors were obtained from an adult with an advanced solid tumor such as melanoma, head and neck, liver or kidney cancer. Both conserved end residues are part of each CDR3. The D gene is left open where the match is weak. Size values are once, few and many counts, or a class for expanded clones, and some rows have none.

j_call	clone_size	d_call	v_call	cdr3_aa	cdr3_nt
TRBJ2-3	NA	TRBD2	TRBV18	CASSLSASGRDTQYF	TGTGCCAGCTCCCTTTCGGCTAGCGGGAGAGATACGCAGTATTTT
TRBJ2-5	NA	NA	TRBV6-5	CATSAPGVETQYF	TGTGCCACCTCGGCCCCAGGGGTAGAGACCCAGTACTTC
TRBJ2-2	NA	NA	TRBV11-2	CASSPRRAGELFF	TGTGCCAGCAGCCCCAGGCGGGCCGGGGAGCTGTTTTTT
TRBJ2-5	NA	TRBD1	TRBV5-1	CASRQPGQGGETQYF	TGCGCCAGCAGACAACCGGGACAGGGAGGGGAGACCCAGTACTTC
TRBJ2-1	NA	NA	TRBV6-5	CASTRAVGSYNEQFF	TGTGCCAGCACTCGGGCAGTGGGCTCCTACAATGAGCAGTTCTTC
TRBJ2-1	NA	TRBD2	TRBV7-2	CASSLEGSGSPYNEQFF	TGTGCCAGCAGCTTAGAGGGTAGCGGGAGTCCCTACAATGAGCAGTTCTTC
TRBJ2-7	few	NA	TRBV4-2	CASSQDSGPYYEQYF	TGTGCCAGCAGCCAAGACTCCGGTCCCTACTACGAGCAGTACTTC
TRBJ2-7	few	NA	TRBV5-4	CASSKPSGAGLEQYF	TGTGCCAGCAGCAAACCCTCAGGGGCGGGACTCGAGCAGTACTTC
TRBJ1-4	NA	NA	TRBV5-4	CASSSGSQGEKLFF	TGTGCCAGCAGCTCCGGGTCTCAGGGAGAAAAACTGTTTTTT
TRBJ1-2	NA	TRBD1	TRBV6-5	CASRGQGGNYGYTF	TGTGCCAGCAGAGGACAGGGAGGTAACTATGGCTACACCTTC
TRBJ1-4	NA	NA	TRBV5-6	CASSLQGTELFF	TGTGCCAGCAGCTTGCAGGGGACCGAACTGTTTTTT
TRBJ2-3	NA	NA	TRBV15	CATSRDTGNTQYF	TGTGCCACCAGCAGAGATACGGGGAACACGCAGTATTTT
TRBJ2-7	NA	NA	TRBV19	CAPWLWGLYEQYF	TGTGCTCCCTGGTTGTGGGGGTTGTACGAGCAGTACTTC
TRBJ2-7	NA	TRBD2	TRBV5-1	CASSLEGTSGVYEQYF	TGCGCCAGCAGCTTGGAGGGGACTAGCGGGGTCTACGAGCAGTACTTC
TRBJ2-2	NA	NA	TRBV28	CASSFWSTTGELFF	TGTGCCAGCAGTTTTTGGTCCACCACCGGGGAGCTGTTTTTT
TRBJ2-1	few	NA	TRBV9	CASSDGGPGFF	TGTGCCAGCAGCGACGGAGGGCCAGGGTTCTTC
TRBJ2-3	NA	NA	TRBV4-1	CASSQPSGGRDTDTQYF	TGCGCCAGCAGCCAACCCTCCGGGGGCAGAGACACAGATACGCAGTATTTT
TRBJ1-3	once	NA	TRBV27	CASSLYRASGNTIYF	TGTGCCAGCAGTTTGTACCGGGCCTCTGGAAACACCATATATTTT
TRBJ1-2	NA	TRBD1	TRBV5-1	CASSLGGGNGYTF	TGCGCCAGCAGCTTGGGAGGGGGCAATGGCTACACCTTC
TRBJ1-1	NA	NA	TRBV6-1	CASSEAVSVLTEAFF	TGTGCCAGCAGTGAAGCCGTGTCGGTCCTCACTGAAGCTTTCTTT
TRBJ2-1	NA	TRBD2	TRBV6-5	CASSRGGPAEDEQFF	TGTGCCAGCAGTCGCGGGGGGCCCGCTGAGGATGAGCAGTTCTTC
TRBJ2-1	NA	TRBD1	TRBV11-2	CASSLGQGATYNEQFF	TGTGCCAGCAGCTTAGGACAGGGGGCTACCTACAATGAGCAGTTCTTC
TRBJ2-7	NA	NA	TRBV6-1	CASSEQGIYEQYF	TGTGCCAGCAGTGAACAGGGAATCTACGAGCAGTACTTC
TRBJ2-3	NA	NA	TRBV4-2	CASSQDWAIGDTQYF	TGTGCCAGCAGCCAAGACTGGGCAATAGGAGATACGCAGTATTTT
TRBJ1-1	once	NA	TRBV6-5	CASTRGTEAFF	TGTGCCAGCACAAGGGGGACTGAAGCTTTCTTT
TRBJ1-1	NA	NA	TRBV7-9	CASSPGATGRWVNTEAFF	TGTGCCAGCAGCCCGGGAGCGACGGGGCGGTGGGTGAACACTGAAGCTTTCTTT
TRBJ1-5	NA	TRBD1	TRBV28	CASSFLWLQGGSNQPQHF	TGTGCCAGCAGTTTTTTATGGTTACAGGGGGGGAGCAATCAGCCCCAGCATTTT
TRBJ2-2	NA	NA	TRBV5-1	CASSSGLEKAGELFF	TGCGCCAGCAGCTCCGGACTGGAAAAAGCGGGGGAGCTGTTTTTT
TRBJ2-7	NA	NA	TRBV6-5	CASRPDLDSYEQYF	TGTGCCAGCAGGCCAGACCTCGACAGCTACGAGCAGTACTTC
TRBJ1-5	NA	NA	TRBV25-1	CAITRAPVNQPQHF	TGTGCCATCACGCGGGCCCCCGTCAATCAGCCCCAGCATTTT
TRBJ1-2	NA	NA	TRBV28	CASSLWRATNYGYTF	TGTGCCAGCAGTCTTTGGAGGGCTACTAACTATGGCTACACCTTC
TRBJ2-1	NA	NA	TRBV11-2	CASSLDLLVVANNEQFF	TGTGCCAGCAGCTTAGATCTTTTGGTTGTCGCGAACAATGAGCAGTTCTTC
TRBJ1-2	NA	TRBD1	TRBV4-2	CASSQGGQENYGYTF	TGTGCCAGCAGCCAAGGGGGACAGGAAAACTATGGCTACACCTTC
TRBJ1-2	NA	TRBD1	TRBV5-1	CASSWDSYGYTF	TGCGCCAGCAGCTGGGACAGCTATGGCTACACCTTC
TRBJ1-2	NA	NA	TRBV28	CASSFRGGYTF	TGTGCCAGCAGTTTCCGGGGAGGCTACACCTTC
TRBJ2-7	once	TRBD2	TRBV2	CASRRAGGAYEQYF	TGTGCCAGCAGGCGAGCGGGAGGCGCCTACGAGCAGTACTTC
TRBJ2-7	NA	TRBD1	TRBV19	CASSMRDRIYEQYF	TGTGCCAGTAGTATGAGGGACAGGATCTACGAGCAGTACTTC
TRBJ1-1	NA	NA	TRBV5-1	CASSPGGAENTEAFF	TGCGCCAGCAGCCCTGGAGGGGCCGAGAACACTGAAGCTTTCTTT
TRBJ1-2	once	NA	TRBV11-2	CASSPFGAPINYGYTF	TGTGCCAGCAGCCCCTTCGGGGCACCGATTAACTATGGCTACACCTTC
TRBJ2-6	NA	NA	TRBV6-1	CASSDGFSGANVLTF	TGTGCCAGCAGTGACGGTTTCTCTGGGGCCAACGTCCTGACTTTC
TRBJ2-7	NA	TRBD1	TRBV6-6	CASSNRQGAYEQYF	TGTGCCAGCAGTAACCGACAGGGGGCCTACGAGCAGTACTTC
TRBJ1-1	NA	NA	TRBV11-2	CASSLGTDEAFF	TGTGCCAGCAGCTTAGGGACAGATGAAGCTTTCTTT
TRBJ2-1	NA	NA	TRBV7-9	CASSLESVAYNEQFF	TGTGCCAGCAGCTTAGAATCAGTAGCCTACAATGAGCAGTTCTTC
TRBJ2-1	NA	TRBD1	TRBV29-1	CSGRGQGNEQFF	TGCAGCGGCAGGGGGCAGGGCAATGAGCAGTTCTTC
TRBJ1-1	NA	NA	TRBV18	CASSPVWIQEAGAAAFF	TGTGCCAGCTCACCAGTATGGATACAGGAGGCCGGAGCTGCGGCTTTCTTT
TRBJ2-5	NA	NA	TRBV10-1	CASSEFEGSGETQYF	TGCGCCAGCAGTGAGTTCGAGGGCTCGGGGGAGACCCAGTACTTC
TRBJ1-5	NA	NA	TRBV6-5	CASSFRNQPQHF	TGTGCCAGCAGCTTTAGGAATCAGCCCCAGCATTTT
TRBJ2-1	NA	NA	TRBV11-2	CASSLDFENNGQFF	TGTGCCAGCAGCTTAGACTTCGAAAACAATGGGCAGTTCTTC
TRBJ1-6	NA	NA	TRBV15	CATSRERVSPLHF	TGTGCCACCAGCAGAGAGCGGGTCTCACCCCTCCACTTT
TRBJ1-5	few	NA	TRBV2	CASSTSGQGRNQPQHF	NA
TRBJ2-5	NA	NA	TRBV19	CASSKIGSQETQYF	TGTGCCAGTAGTAAGATCGGGTCGCAAGAGACCCAGTACTTC
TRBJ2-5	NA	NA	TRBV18	CASSPERTPGRETQYF	TGTGCCAGCTCACCAGAACGGACACCGGGTCGAGAGACCCAGTACTTC
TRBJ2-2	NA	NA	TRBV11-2	CASSLANTGELFF	TGTGCCAGCAGCTTAGCGAACACCGGGGAGCTGTTTTTT